The rows below give T cell receptor beta chains drawn from one sample of a study of T cells after posttransplantation cyclophosphamide. Clones were sequenced by immunoSEQ multiplex PCR, and TCRdb holds only the in-frame ones, with some missing. There are 15,000 to 20,000 clones in the sample; around 84% occur only once, and 25% to 30% lies in the top ten. This specimen consisted of PBMCs, obtained after allogeneic stem cell transplant with calcineurin inhibitor and methotrexate. The receptors originated from a female patient between 18 and 35 years old who received an allogeneic stem cell transplant from an unrelated donor, was CMV-positive, and had acute and chronic GVHD. The graft donor may have contributed some T cells. CDR3s include the opening cysteine and the closing phenylalanine or tryptophan. A D gene is named only where the DNA matches it firmly. Not all rows give a size; the values are once, few, many and, for expanded clones, a class.

TRBJ2-7 TRBV10-2 13 . . CASSSGPGHEQYF TGCGCCAGCAGTTCAGGTCCCGGCCACGAGCAGTACTTC
TRBJ1-5 TRBV6-5 14 . TRBD1 CASSLLGGYQPQHF TGTGCCAGCAGCCTCTTAGGGGGCTACCAGCCCCAGCATTTT
TRBJ2-2 TRBV4-1 15 . . CASSSRSGTTGELFF TGCGCCAGCAGCTCAAGGTCCGGGACTACCGGGGAGCTGTTTTTT
TRBJ1-3 TRBV5-1 13 . TRBD1 CASSSDRGDTIYF TGCGCCAGCAGCTCCGACAGGGGTGACACCATATATTTT
TRBJ2-6 TRBV6-9 18 . . CASSGTGLRQSRANVLTF TGTGCCAGCAGTGGCACAGGCTTACGACAAAGTCGGGCCAACGTCCTGACTTTC
TRBJ1-2 TRBV4-2 13 . TRBD1 CASSNRDRNGYTF TGTGCCAGCAGCAACCGGGACAGGAATGGCTACACCTTC
TRBJ1-2 TRBV5-4 11 few . CASGRPGGYTF TGTGCCAGCGGCCGGCCGGGGGGCTACACCTTC
TRBJ1-2 TRBV6-5 15 . . CASTLRQASNYGYTF TGTGCCAGCACCCTCAGACAGGCCTCTAACTATGGCTACACCTTC
TRBJ1-2 TRBV19 15 few . CASSILQGSNYGYTF TGTGCCAGTAGTATTCTGCAGGGTTCAAACTATGGCTACACCTTC
TRBJ2-7 TRBV10-2 14 . . CASSAGGSSYEQYF TGCGCCAGCAGTGCAGGGGGGAGCTCCTACGAGCAGTACTTC
TRBJ2-7 TRBV27 15 . TRBD1 CASSRTGGSIYEQYF TGTGCCAGCAGTAGGACAGGGGGCAGCATCTACGAGCAGTACTTC
TRBJ2-7 TRBV5-6 11 . TRBD1 CASSPRTGKNF TGTGCCAGCAGCCCGCGGACAGGGAAGAACTTC
TRBJ1-4 TRBV6-1 13 . TRBD1 CASSRDRGEKLFF TGTGCCAGCAGTCGGGACAGGGGTGAAAAACTGTTTTTT
TRBJ2-7 TRBV4-1 14 . . CASSQYPGSYEQYF TGCGCCAGCAGCCAATACCCGGGGTCCTACGAGCAGTACTTC
TRBJ2-1 TRBV27 14 . TRBD1 CASGPVRGYNEQFF TGTGCCAGCGGCCCCGTCAGGGGGTACAATGAGCAGTTCTTC
TRBJ1-6 TRBV19 10 . . CASGSGRLHF TGTGCCAGTGGAAGCGGGCGCCTCCACTTT
TRBJ2-5 TRBV2 15 . . CASSGSYRVQETQYF TGTGCCAGCAGTGGCTCTTACAGGGTCCAAGAGACCCAGTACTTC
TRBJ2-7 TRBV19 14 . . CASSIGLGSYEQYF TGTGCCAGTAGTATAGGACTTGGGAGCTACGAGCAGTACTTC
TRBJ2-5 TRBV27 16 once TRBD2 CATSTSGRAEVETQYF TGTGCCACCTCTACTAGCGGGAGGGCCGAGGTGGAGACCCAGTACTTC
TRBJ2-5 TRBV5-4 16 . TRBD1 CASSLEGQGYQETQYF TGTGCCAGCAGCTTGGAGGGACAGGGTTATCAAGAGACCCAGTACTTC
TRBJ2-7 TRBV28 15 . TRBD1 CASRDRGRPPYEQYF TGTGCCAGCCGCGACAGGGGCCGCCCCCCCTACGAGCAGTACTTC
TRBJ2-3 TRBV7-9 15 . . CASSSLGRATDTQYF TGTGCCAGCAGCTCACTAGGACGGGCCACAGATACGCAGTATTTT
TRBJ2-2 TRBV18 16 . TRBD2 CASSPLAATYTGELFF TGTGCCAGCTCACCCCTAGCGGCAACTTACACCGGGGAGCTGTTTTTT
TRBJ2-7 TRBV7-7 14 . TRBD1 CASSLGTGNYEQYF TGTGCCAGCAGCTTGGGGACAGGGAACTACGAGCAGTACTTC
TRBJ2-1 TRBV5-4 16 once TRBD2 CASSLGTSTLLNEQFF TGTGCCAGCAGCTTGGGGACTAGCACGCTTCTGAATGAGCAGTTCTTC
TRBJ1-2 TRBV28 13 once TRBD1 CASSIQGARGYTF TGTGCCAGCAGCATACAGGGGGCACGTGGCTACACCTTC
TRBJ1-2 TRBV4-1 13 few . CASSEDSTYGYTF TGCGCCAGCAGCGAGGACAGTACATATGGCTACACCTTC
TRBJ2-6 TRBV5-4 17 . TRBD1 CASSSPGQGAGANVLTF TGTGCCAGCAGCTCTCCGGGACAGGGTGCCGGGGCCAACGTCCTGACTTTC
TRBJ1-6 TRBV7-7 13 once . CASSLDSTSPLHF TGTGCCAGCAGCTTAGACAGTACATCACCCCTCCACTTT
TRBJ2-1 TRBV10-3 17 few TRBD2 CAISEEVSGSDYNEQFF TGTGCCATCAGTGAGGAGGTTAGCGGGAGCGATTACAATGAGCAGTTCTTC
TRBJ2-3 TRBV6-5 15 few TRBD2 CASRRLAGGTDTQYF TGTGCCAGCAGGAGACTAGCGGGAGGCACAGATACGCAGTATTTT
TRBJ2-1 TRBV29-1 17 . TRBD2 CSVEIAGGPFLYNEQFF TGCAGCGTTGAAATAGCGGGAGGGCCTTTCCTCTACAATGAGCAGTTCTTC
TRBJ2-1 TRBV6-5 15 . . CASSYGGLSKDEQFF TGTGCCAGCAGTTACGGGGGACTCAGTAAGGATGAGCAGTTCTTC
TRBJ2-1 TRBV11-2 17 . TRBD2 CASSPRLAGGPHNEQFF TGTGCCAGCAGCCCACGACTAGCGGGAGGGCCCCACAATGAGCAGTTCTTC
TRBJ2-3 TRBV2 19 few . CASSEYGGLRRTRGDTQYF TGTGCCAGCAGTGAATACGGTGGACTAAGAAGGACAAGGGGAGATACGCAGTATTTT
TRBJ1-3 TRBV5-1 17 . TRBD1 CASSLVPGQLSGNTIYF TGCGCCAGCAGCTTGGTACCGGGACAGCTATCTGGAAACACCATATATTTT
TRBJ2-3 TRBV27 15 . TRBD2 CASTPGGLSTDTQYF TGTGCCAGCACCCCGGGAGGCCTAAGCACAGATACGCAGTATTTT
TRBJ2-1 TRBV18 16 . TRBD1 CASSASGGSAGNEQFF TGTGCCAGCTCAGCTTCAGGGGGCTCGGCTGGCAATGAGCAGTTCTTC
TRBJ2-1 TRBV6-5 14 . TRBD2 CASSRGLAHNEQFF TGTGCCAGCAGCCGGGGACTAGCCCACAATGAGCAGTTCTTC
TRBJ2-1 TRBV7-6 15 . TRBD2 CASSITSGKVNEQFF TGTGCCAGCAGCATAACTAGCGGGAAGGTGAATGAGCAGTTCTTC
TRBJ2-7 TRBV13 14 once TRBD2 CASSLGPSGYEQYF TGTGCCAGCAGCTTAGGGCCTAGCGGCTACGAGCAGTACTTC
TRBJ1-4 TRBV5-4 14 . . CASSAGTSNEKLFF TGTGCCAGCAGCGCGGGGACCTCAAATGAAAAACTGTTTTTT
TRBJ2-4 TRBV7-9 16 . . CASTFHFGEAKNIQYF TGTGCCAGCACATTCCATTTCGGAGAGGCCAAAAACATTCAGTACTTC
TRBJ2-3 TRBV6-5 15 . TRBD2 CASKIPAGGADTQYF TGTGCCAGCAAAATCCCAGCGGGAGGGGCAGATACGCAGTATTTT
TRBJ2-2 TRBV27 16 few . CASSLLGTSPTGELFF TGTGCCAGCAGTTTACTCGGGACTTCACCGACCGGGGAGCTGTTTTTT
TRBJ1-1 TRBV6-1 13 . TRBD1 CASILWDRTEAFF TGTGCCAGCATCCTTTGGGACAGAACTGAAGCTTTCTTT
TRBJ2-3 TRBV7-9 15 . . CAGDAGLLNTDTQYF TGTGCCGGGGACGCGGGACTCCTAAACACAGATACGCAGTATTTT
TRBJ2-1 TRBV4-1 13 . . CASSQEGANEQFF TGCGCCAGCAGCCAAGAGGGCGCAAATGAGCAGTTCTTC
TRBJ2-3 TRBV5-8 15 . . CASSGRGSGTDTQYF TGTGCCAGCAGCGGGAGGGGGAGTGGAACAGATACGCAGTATTTT
TRBJ2-7 TRBV6-6 13 few TRBD1 CASRQGNSYEQYF TGTGCCAGCAGACAGGGGAACTCCTACGAGCAGTACTTC
TRBJ2-3 TRBV29-1 15 . . CSVEDPDRGPDTQYF TGCAGCGTTGAAGATCCCGATCGCGGGCCAGATACGCAGTATTTT
TRBJ2-5 TRBV4-1 17 . TRBD2 CASSQGGLAGNQETQYF TGCGCCAGCAGCCAAGGAGGACTAGCGGGGAATCAAGAGACCCAGTACTTC
TRBJ2-1 TRBV5-1 15 . TRBD1 CASSSGTGGYNEQFF TGCGCCAGCAGCTCCGGGACAGGGGGTTACAATGAGCAGTTCTTC
TRBJ1-3 TRBV4-1 13 . . CASSPLSGNTIYF TGCGCCAGCAGCCCCCTTTCTGGAAACACCATATATTTT
TRBJ2-7 TRBV5-1 14 . TRBD2 CASSPGGRTYEQYF TGCGCCAGCAGCCCCGGCGGGAGAACCTACGAGCAGTACTTC
TRBJ2-7 TRBV11-2 14 . TRBD2 CASSFGGRAYEQYF TGTGCCAGCAGCTTCGGCGGGAGGGCCTACGAGCAGTACTTC
TRBJ1-4 TRBV5-8 14 . . CASSLEAGYEKLFF TGTGCCAGCAGCTTGGAGGCGGGATATGAAAAACTGTTTTTT
TRBJ2-7 TRBV9 15 . . CASSVATGLDYDQYF TGTGCCAGCAGCGTAGCTACGGGATTGGACTACGATCAGTACTTC
TRBJ2-5 TRBV7-6 15 . . CASSPRRDNQETQYF TGTGCCAGCAGCCCTCGTCGGGACAACCAAGAGACCCAGTACTTC